These 10 T cell receptor beta chains were all obtained from the same sample, sequenced in a study of shared clonotypes between healthy human individuals. Only in-frame clones appear in the TCRdb table, and some are missing; sequencing was by immunoSEQ multiplex PCR. The sample includes about half a million clones, less than 85% seen only once; the top ten take 10% to 15%. Specimen: PBMCs. The receptors were sampled from a woman aged 40 to 55 in good health. Some clones in this sample may be carry-over from other donors' samples.

This clone was seen once. The chain has TRBV19 and TRBJ2-1; TRBD1 aligns across 7 bases. The CDR3 runs 12 residues. In germline, CDR1 is LNHDA, CDR2 SQIVND (reference sequence). The junction had 1 base not matched to a gene; V was cut back by 3 bases and J by 8 bases. The CDR3 DNA reads TGTGCCAGTAGTATCGACAGGGATGAGCAGTTCTTC. Translated, it gives CASSIDRDEQFF.

The rearrangement uses TRBV5-1 and TRBJ1-3; 10 bases fit TRBD1. The trim removed 3 bases at V and 7 bases at J, leaving 7 bases unmatched. The CDR3 sequence is 15 residues long. CDR1 is SGHRS and CDR2 is YFSETQ in the germline V gene. The CDR3 DNA reads as TGCGCCAGCAGCTCCGGACAGGGGGATGGGAACACCATATATTTT. Translating it yields CASSSGQGDGNTIYF.

CDR3 sequence reads: CASSVGVEGATGELFF. In DNA form, the CDR3 reads TGTGCCAGCAGTGTGGGGGTCGAAGGGGCCACCGGGGAGCTGTTTTTT. This chain connects TRBV27 to TRBJ2-2, with D possibly being TRBD1 or TRBD2 (5 bases each). V lost 5 bases, J lost 4 bases, and 17 bases lay in between. Looked up from germline, CDR1 is MNHEY and CDR2 is SMNVEV (reference sequence). The CDR3 totals 16 residues.

The CDR3 coding sequence is TGTGCCAGCAGCGTAGGAGCAGCCACCGGGGAGCTGTTTTTT. Its translation: CASSVGAATGELFF. This chain links TRBV9 with TRBJ2-2; D gene unclear. CDR1 is SGDLS and CDR2 is YYNGEE in the germline V gene. CDR3 length equals 14 residues. The V gene lost 0 bases and the J gene lost 4 bases, with 7 bases spanning the gap. Full variable domain (remainder filled in from reference TRBV9 and TRBJ2-2): DSGVTQTPKHLITATGQRVTLRCSPRSGDLSVYWYQQSLDQGLQFLIQYYNGEERAKGNILERFSAQQFPDLHSELNLSSLELGDSALYFCASSVGAATGELFFGEGSRLTVL.

V and J are TRBV19 and TRBJ2-5; a weak D match, TRBD2 (5 bases). Germline lookup yields CDR1 LNHDA and CDR2 SQIVND (reference sequence). The CDR3 consists of 13 residues. Trimming took off 4 bases at V and 5 bases at J, with 11 bases between the two ends. CDR3 region: CASSRGMSETQYF. The DNA for the CDR3 is TGTGCCAGTAGTAGAGGGATGTCGGAGACCCAGTACTTC.

The chain recombines TRBV28 with TRBJ1-5; D remains ambiguous. Germline V gene data show CDR1 as MDHEN and CDR2 as SYDVKM. V was trimmed by 2 bases and J by 6 bases, leaving 5 bases between them. The CDR3 extends over 12 amino acids. CDR3 DNA: TGTGCCAGCAGTTTAATTGGTCAGCCCCAGCATTTT. It is translated as CASSLIGQPQHF.

The V gene is TRBV5-4, the J gene TRBJ2-7; 9 nucleotides line up with TRBD2. Germline lookup yields CDR1 SGHNT and CDR2 YYREEE (reference sequence). The CDR3 has 15 amino acids. The ends lost 3 bases at V and 7 bases at J; junction bases unmatched: 11. The CDR3 DNA sequence: TGTGCCAGCAGCTCCCCCGCGGGAGGGCCGGATGAGCAGTACTTC. This gives the protein CASSSPAGGPDEQYF.

This clone was picked up one time. The gene calls are TRBV6-5 and TRBJ2-1, with D perhaps matching TRBD2 (6 bases). Trimming removed 6 bases at V and 8 bases at J, with 20 bases between. From germline, CDR1 is MNHEY and CDR2 SVGAGI. This CDR3 has 15 amino acids. The DNA for the CDR3 is TGTGCCAGCAGGCTGACTAGGTGGGATGTCTATGAGCAGTTCTTC. It specifies CASRLTRWDVYEQFF.

The chain carries TRBV6-1 and TRBJ2-2; D is unresolved. V gave up 1 base and J gave up 6 bases, with 12 bases separating them. The CDR3 consists of 15 residues. CDR1 and CDR2 (germline): MNHNS, SASEGT. Here the CDR3 reads CASSEVFSVAGELFF. The CDR3 nucleotides are TGTGCCAGCAGTGAAGTATTTAGTGTGGCCGGGGAGCTGTTTTTT.

V gene TRBV27 combines with J gene TRBJ1-2; D possibly corresponds to TRBD1 (6 bases). Germline V gene data show CDR1 as MNHEY and CDR2 as SMNVEV (reference sequence). The CDR3 runs to 15 residues. Trimming removed 5 bases at V and 6 bases at J, with 19 bases between. CDR3 residues: CASSRQDGGRDGYTF. CDR3 bases: TGTGCCAGCAGTCGACAGGACGGTGGGCGGGATGGCTACACCTTC.